Sequencing of this T cell receptor beta chain was carried out in a study of T cells in localized non-small cell lung cancer. The V gene's germline CDR1 is MNHGY and CDR2 SAAAGT. V gave up 5 bases and J gave up 3 bases; unmatched junction bases: 6. The CDR3 loop spans 16 amino acids. Method: immunoSEQ multiplex PCR; TCRdb's copy keeps in-frame clones and lacks some. There are roughly 1,100 clones in the sample; approximately 32% occur only once, and approximately 19% lies in the top ten. The chain links TRBV6-8 to TRBJ2-3; 12 nucleotides agree with TRBD2. This specimen consisted of normal lung tissue next to the tumor, obtained before any cancer treatment. The sequence was collected from a male donor older than 55 with stage I lung adenocarcinoma. CDR3 in DNA: TGTGCCAGCAGTGACATACTAGCGGGGGGAACAGATACGCAGTATTTT. Translated: CASSDILAGGTDTQYF.